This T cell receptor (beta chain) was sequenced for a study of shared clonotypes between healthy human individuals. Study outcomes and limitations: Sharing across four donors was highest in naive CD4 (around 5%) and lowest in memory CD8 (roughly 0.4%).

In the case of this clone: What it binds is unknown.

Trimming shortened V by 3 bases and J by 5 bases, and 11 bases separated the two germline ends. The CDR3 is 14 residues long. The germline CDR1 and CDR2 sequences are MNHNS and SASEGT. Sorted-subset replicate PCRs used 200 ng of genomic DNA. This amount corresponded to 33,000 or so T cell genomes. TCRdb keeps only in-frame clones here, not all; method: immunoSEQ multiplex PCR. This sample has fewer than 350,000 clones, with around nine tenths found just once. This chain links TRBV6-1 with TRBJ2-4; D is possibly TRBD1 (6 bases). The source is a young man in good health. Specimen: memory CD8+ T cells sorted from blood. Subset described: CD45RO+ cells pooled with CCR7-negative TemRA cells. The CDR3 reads CASSDSWTENIQYF. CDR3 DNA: TGTGCCAGCAGTGATAGTTGGACAGAAAACATTCAGTACTTC.